These T cell receptor beta chains were read from a single sample in a study of T cell repertoires in cytomegalovirus infection. Their cognate antigens are unknown. Via MiXCR, TCRdb re-called the reads, giving one row per CDR3 protein. The sample has some 940,000 distinct CDR3 sequences, roughly a third seen once. This sample comprised cultured CD8+ T cells from PBMCs, obtained from culture after CMV antigen stimulation. These TCRs come from a human donor in good health (CMV status not recorded). Some clones in this sample may be carry-over from other donors' samples. The CDR3 runs from the conserved cysteine through the conserved F or W. A D gene is named only where the DNA matches it firmly. Rows may omit the clone size; those that give it use once, few, many or a size class.

NA	NA	TRBV27	TRBJ1-5	TGTGCCAGCAGTTCGGTCCGGGGGATTGGGGTGAGCAATCAGCCCCAGCATTTT	CASSSVRGIGVSNQPQHF
TRBD2	NA	TRBV24-1	TRBJ2-2	TGTGCCACCAGTGACTCCTCCGGGACTAGCGGGGGGGCTATCACCGGGGAGCTGTTTTTT	CATSDSSGTSGGAITGELFF
NA	NA	TRBV27	TRBJ1-2	TGTGCCAGCAGTCCCACCCTTTTGGGGGCCTATGGCTACACCTTC	CASSPTLLGAYGYTF
NA	NA	TRBV7-4	TRBJ1-1	TGTGCCAGCAGCTTATTCTCGGGCAGGGTGAACACTGAAGCTTTCTTT	CASSLFSGRVNTEAFF
NA	few	TRBV23-1	TRBJ2-4	TGCGCCAGCAGTCAATCGGAGGAACCGGGACAAAGTTTAGCCAAAAACATTCAGTACTTC	CASSQSEEPGQSLAKNIQYF
NA	many	TRBV11-1	TRBJ2-1	TGTGCCAGCAGCTTAGAACCGGGGGATTACAATGAGCAGTTCTTC	CASSLEPGDYNEQFF
NA	many	TRBV7-6	TRBJ2-5	TGTGCCAGCAGCTACGGAGGGGGTTACCAAGAGACCCAGTACTTC	CASSYGGGYQETQYF
TRBD1	NA	TRBV12-3/TRBV12-4	TRBJ2-2	TGTGCCAGCAGTTTATATATATCAGGGGGCAAGAGAAACACCGGGGAGCTGTTTTTT	CASSLYISGGKRNTGELFF
NA	NA	TRBV6-2/TRBV6-3	TRBJ2-1	TGTGCCAGCAGTCTCCAGGGGGCGGGGGGGCCCTACAATGAGCAGTTCTTC	CASSLQGAGGPYNEQFF
NA	NA	TRBV27	TRBJ1-5	TGTGCCAGCAGTCCAAGTTTCGGGGGGGATCAGCCCCAGCATTTT	CASSPSFGGDQPQHF
NA	NA	TRBV4-2	TRBJ2-7	TGTGCCAGCAGCCCTCACCGGGGACCCTACGAGCAGTACTTC	CASSPHRGPYEQYF
TRBD2	many	TRBV12-3/TRBV12-4	TRBJ2-2	TGTGCCAGCAGTTTTTTGACTAGCGGATCGGTTAAAGACACCGGGGAGCTGTTTTTT	CASSFLTSGSVKDTGELFF
NA	NA	TRBV7-9	TRBJ2-3	TGTGCCAGCAGCGACACCGGGGACACAGATACGCAGTATTTT	CASSDTGDTDTQYF
NA	NA	TRBV4-1	TRBJ1-5	TGCGCCAGCAGCCATTCGGGCAGCAATCAGCCCCAGCATTTT	CASSHSGSNQPQHF
TRBD2	NA	TRBV2	TRBJ2-4	TGTGCCAGCAGGGGAGGGGCTCTCGACATTCAGTACTTC	CASRGGALDIQYF
NA	many	TRBV7-6	TRBJ2-1	TGTGCCAGCAGCTTAGTGGTCCCGGACGACTCCTACAATGAGCAGTTCTTC	CASSLVVPDDSYNEQFF
TRBD1	few	TRBV7-3	TRBJ2-1	TGTGCCAGCAGCCCCGGGACAGGGCGGGTCAATGAGCAGTTCTTC	CASSPGTGRVNEQFF
NA	few	TRBV14	TRBJ2-7	TGTGCCAGCAGCCAAGATTGGGTTTCCTACGAGCAGTACTTC	CASSQDWVSYEQYF
NA	few	TRBV12-3/TRBV12-4	TRBJ1-4	TGTGCCAGCAGTTTCACCTCCGAGTTAGGAAAACTGTTTTTT	CASSFTSELGKLFF
NA	once	TRBV5-1	TRBJ1-1	TGCGCCAGCAGCGGGGGACACTCTAACACTGAAGCTTTCTTT	CASSGGHSNTEAFF
NA	NA	TRBV24-1	TRBJ2-2	TGTGCCACCAGTGACTACGGGGAGCTGTTTTTT	CATSDYGELFF
TRBD1	NA	TRBV6-6	TRBJ2-1	TGTGCCAGCAGTCACAGGACAGGGGGAGACAATGAGCAGTTCTTC	CASSHRTGGDNEQFF
NA	NA	TRBV6-5	TRBJ2-2	TGTGCCAGCAGTACGGGACTCGGGGAGACCGGGGAGCTGTTTTTT	CASSTGLGETGELFF
NA	NA	TRBV7-6	TRBJ2-2	TGTGCTAGCAGCTTTCAGGGTGGAACCGGGGAGCTGTTTTTT	CASSFQGGTGELFF
NA	NA	TRBV4-1	TRBJ2-7	TGCGCCAGCAGCCATCGGGACGGACACTACGAGCAGTACTTC	CASSHRDGHYEQYF
NA	NA	TRBV5-1	TRBJ1-1	TGCGCCAGCAGCTTGGAGACAGTTTGGAACACTGAAGCTTTCTTT	CASSLETVWNTEAFF
NA	NA	TRBV6-8	TRBJ2-5	TGTGCCAGCGTCCGAAGGGGAACCGAGACCCAGTACTTC	CASVRRGTETQYF
NA	NA	TRBV6-2/TRBV6-3	TRBJ1-1	TGTGCCAGCAGAATACGTATGAACACTGAAGCTTTCTTT	CASRIRMNTEAFF
TRBD1	NA	TRBV5-8	TRBJ2-4	TGTGCCAGCAGCTTCCGGGACAGGGACTACATTCAGTACTTC	CASSFRDRDYIQYF
TRBD2	NA	TRBV4-2	TRBJ2-1	TGTGCCAGCAGCCAAGACTTAACTAGCGGGGGCGATGAGCAGTTCTTC	CASSQDLTSGGDEQFF
NA	few	TRBV7-6	TRBJ2-3	TGTGCCAGCAGCTTAGGTTGGGGGCAGGGATTATCAGATACGCAGTATTTT	CASSLGWGQGLSDTQYF
NA	few	TRBV7-6	TRBJ2-1	TGTGCCAGCAGCTACACCCTGACGCGGGTGAGTGAGCAGTTCTTC	CASSYTLTRVSEQFF
TRBD1	few	TRBV7-8	TRBJ1-2	TGTGCCAGCAGCTTGGACAGGCCAGCTCCGGGGTATGGCTACACCTTC	CASSLDRPAPGYGYTF
TRBD1	NA	TRBV9	TRBJ2-4	TGTGCCGGCAGCTCAAGTAGTCATGGCCGGGACAGGGTAGCCAAAAACATTCAGTACTTC	CAGSSSSHGRDRVAKNIQYF
NA	many	TRBV28	TRBJ1-2	TGTGCCAGCAGTCCGGACCCCGCGGGCTATGGCTACACCTTC	CASSPDPAGYGYTF
NA	NA	TRBV7-9	TRBJ2-1	TGTGCCAGCAGCTCCCCGGGACCCGACAATGAGCAGTTCTTC	CASSSPGPDNEQFF
TRBD2	few	TRBV20-1	TRBJ2-5	TGCAGTGCTAGACTAGCGGGGGGCCAGGCCTATTTCATAGAGACCCAGTACTTC	CSARLAGGQAYFIETQYF
TRBD1	NA	TRBV20-1	TRBJ1-2	TGCAGTGCCAGGACAGGGCGAGACTATGGCTACACCTTC	CSARTGRDYGYTF
NA	NA	TRBV3-1	TRBJ1-2	TGTGCCAGCAGCCCAGAGGGTACGGTCTCTAACTATGGCTACACCTTC	CASSPEGTVSNYGYTF
NA	NA	TRBV5-1	TRBJ2-1	TGCGCCAGCAGCTTGGGTGACTCCCAGCAGTTCTTC	CASSLGDSQQFF
TRBD1	NA	TRBV20-1	TRBJ2-7	TGCAGTGCTAGGGGGACAGGGGAGGGCTCCTACGAGCAGTACTTC	CSARGTGEGSYEQYF
TRBD1	NA	TRBV27	TRBJ2-5	TGTGCCAGCAGTTCCAGGGGGCGAAAACGAGAGACCCAGTACTTC	CASSSRGRKRETQYF
NA	few	TRBV28	TRBJ1-5	TGTGCCAGCAGTCCGGACCGTCAGCCCCAGCATTTT	CASSPDRQPQHF
TRBD1	few	TRBV7-4	TRBJ2-1	TGTGCCAGCAGCTCGAGTCCCGGGACAGGGAACAATGAGCAGTTCTTC	CASSSSPGTGNNEQFF
NA	few	TRBV7-6	TRBJ2-7	TGTGCCAGCAGCTTACAGGGATCTACCTACGAGCAGTACTTC	CASSLQGSTYEQYF
NA	NA	TRBV7-9	TRBJ1-2	TGTGCCAGCAGCTGGGGGGAAATGGGTGGCTACACCTTC	CASSWGEMGGYTF
TRBD1	NA	TRBV5-6	TRBJ2-7	TGTGCCAGCAGCTACCGACAGGGGGCGGTCTACGAGCAGTACTTC	CASSYRQGAVYEQYF